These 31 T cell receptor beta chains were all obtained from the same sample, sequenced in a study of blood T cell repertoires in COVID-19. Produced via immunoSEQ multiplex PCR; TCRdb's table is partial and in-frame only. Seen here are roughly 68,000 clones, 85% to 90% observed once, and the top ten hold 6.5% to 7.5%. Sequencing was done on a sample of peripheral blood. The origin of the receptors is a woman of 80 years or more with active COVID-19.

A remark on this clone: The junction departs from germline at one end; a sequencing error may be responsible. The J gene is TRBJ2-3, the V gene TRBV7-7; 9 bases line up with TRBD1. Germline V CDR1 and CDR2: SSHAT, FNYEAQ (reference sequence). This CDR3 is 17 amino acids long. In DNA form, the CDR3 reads TGTGCTAGCAGCCCAGGACAGGGGTCCACTAGCACAGATACGCAGTATTTT. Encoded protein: CASSPGQGSTSTDTQYF.

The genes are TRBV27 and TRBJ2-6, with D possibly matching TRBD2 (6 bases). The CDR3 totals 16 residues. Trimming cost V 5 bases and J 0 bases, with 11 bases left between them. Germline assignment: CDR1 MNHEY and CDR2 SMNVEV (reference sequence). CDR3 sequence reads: CASSPRETSGANVLTF. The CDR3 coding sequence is TGTGCCAGCAGTCCCCGGGAGACCTCTGGGGCCAACGTCCTGACTTTC. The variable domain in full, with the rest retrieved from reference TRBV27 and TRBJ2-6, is EAQVTQNPRYLITVTGKKLTVTCSQNMNHEYMSWYRQDPGLGLRQIYYSMNVEVTDKGDVPEGYKVSRKEKRNFPLILESPSPNQTSLYFCASSPRETSGANVLTFGAGSRLTVL.

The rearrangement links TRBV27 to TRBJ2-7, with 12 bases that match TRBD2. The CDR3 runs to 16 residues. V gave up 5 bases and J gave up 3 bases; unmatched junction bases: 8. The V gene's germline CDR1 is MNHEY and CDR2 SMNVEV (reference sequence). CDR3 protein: CASSRLAGEGFYEQYF. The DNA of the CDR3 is TGTGCCAGCAGTCGACTAGCGGGGGAAGGGTTCTACGAGCAGTACTTC.

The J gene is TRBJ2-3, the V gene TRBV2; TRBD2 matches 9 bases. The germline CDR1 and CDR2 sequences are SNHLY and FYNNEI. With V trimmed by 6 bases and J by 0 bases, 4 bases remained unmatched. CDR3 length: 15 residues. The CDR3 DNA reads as TGTGCCAGCAGGGTACTAGCGGGCAGCACAGATACGCAGTATTTT. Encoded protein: CASRVLAGSTDTQYF.

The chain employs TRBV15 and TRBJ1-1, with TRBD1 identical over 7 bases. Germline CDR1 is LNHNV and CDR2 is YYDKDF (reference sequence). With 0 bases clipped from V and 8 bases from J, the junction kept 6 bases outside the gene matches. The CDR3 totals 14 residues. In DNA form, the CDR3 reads TGTGCCACCAGCAGAGATACAACGGACAGGGAAGCTTTCTTT. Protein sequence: CATSRDTTDREAFF.

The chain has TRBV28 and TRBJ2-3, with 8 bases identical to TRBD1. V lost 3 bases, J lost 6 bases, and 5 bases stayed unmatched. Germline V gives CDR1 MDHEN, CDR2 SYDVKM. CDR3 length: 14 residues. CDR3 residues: CASSLGQAQDTQYF. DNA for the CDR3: TGTGCCAGCAGTTTGGGACAGGCTCAGGATACGCAGTATTTT. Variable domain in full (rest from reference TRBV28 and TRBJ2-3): DVKVTQSSRYLVKRTGEKVFLECVQDMDHENMFWYRQDPGLGLRLIYFSYDVKMKEKGDIPEGYSVSREKKERFSLILESASTNQTSMYLCASSLGQAQDTQYFGPGTRLTVL.

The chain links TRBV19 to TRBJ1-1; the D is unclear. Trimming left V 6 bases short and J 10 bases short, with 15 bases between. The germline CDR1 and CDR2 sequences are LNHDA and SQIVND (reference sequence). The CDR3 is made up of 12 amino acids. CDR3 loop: CASRPPAGAAFF. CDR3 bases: TGTGCCAGTAGGCCCCCGGCGGGCGCAGCTTTCTTT.

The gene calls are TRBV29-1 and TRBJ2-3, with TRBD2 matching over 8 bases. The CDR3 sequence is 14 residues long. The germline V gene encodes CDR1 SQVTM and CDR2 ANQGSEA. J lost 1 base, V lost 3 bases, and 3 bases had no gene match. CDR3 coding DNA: TGCAGCGTTGAGACTAGCGATGGCACAGATACGCAGTATTTT. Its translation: CSVETSDGTDTQYF.

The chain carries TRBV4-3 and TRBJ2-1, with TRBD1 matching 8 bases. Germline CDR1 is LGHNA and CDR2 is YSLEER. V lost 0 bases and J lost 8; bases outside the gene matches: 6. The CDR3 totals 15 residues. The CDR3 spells CASSQDPGTGDEQFF. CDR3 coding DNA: TGCGCCAGCAGCCAAGACCCAGGGACAGGCGATGAGCAGTTCTTC.

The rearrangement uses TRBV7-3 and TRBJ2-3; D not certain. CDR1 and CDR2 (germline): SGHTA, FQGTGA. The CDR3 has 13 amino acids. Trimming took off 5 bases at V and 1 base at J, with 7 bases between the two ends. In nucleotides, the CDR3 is TGTGCCAGCAGCCTTGTAGGCACAGATACGCAGTATTTT. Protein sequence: CASSLVGTDTQYF.

This CDR3 reads CASSMDYLSEQFF. CDR3 in DNA: TGTGCCAGCAGCATGGACTACCTCAGCGAGCAGTTCTTC. The chain joins TRBV7-9 to TRBJ2-1, with D possibly matching TRBD2 (6 bases). The CDR3 length is 13 residues. The germline V gene has CDR1 SEHNR and CDR2 FQNEAQ (reference sequence). Deletions cut 5 bases from V and 10 bases from J, with 15 bases between.

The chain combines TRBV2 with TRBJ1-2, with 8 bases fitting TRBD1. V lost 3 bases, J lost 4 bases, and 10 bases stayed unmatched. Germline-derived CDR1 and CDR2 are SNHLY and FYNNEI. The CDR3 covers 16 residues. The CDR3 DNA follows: TGTGCCAGCAGTGACCTGCTGGGGACAGGTGCCTATGGCTACACCTTC. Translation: CASSDLLGTGAYGYTF.

The CDR3, as DNA: TGTGCCAGCGCACGGACTAGCGGGAGTGGCAATGAGCAGTTCTTC. It codes for CASARTSGSGNEQFF. The V and J genes are TRBV6-5 and TRBJ2-1; 13 nucleotides line up with TRBD2. The CDR3 contains 15 residues. Trimming removed 8 bases from V and 6 bases from J; junction bases left unmatched: 7. The germline gives CDR1 MNHEY, CDR2 SVGAGI.

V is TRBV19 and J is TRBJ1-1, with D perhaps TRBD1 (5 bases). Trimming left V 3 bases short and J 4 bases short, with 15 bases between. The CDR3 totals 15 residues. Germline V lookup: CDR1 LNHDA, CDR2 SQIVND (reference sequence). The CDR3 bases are TGTGCCAGTAGTATGGGGCGTGCTAGCGGCACTGAAGCTTTCTTT. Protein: CASSMGRASGTEAFF. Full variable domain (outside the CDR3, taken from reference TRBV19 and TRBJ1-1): DGGITQSPKYLFRKEGQNVTLSCEQNLNHDAMYWYRQDPGQGLRLIYYSQIVNDFQKGDIAEGYSVSREKKESFPLTVTSAQKNPTAFYLCASSMGRASGTEAFFGQGTRLTVV.

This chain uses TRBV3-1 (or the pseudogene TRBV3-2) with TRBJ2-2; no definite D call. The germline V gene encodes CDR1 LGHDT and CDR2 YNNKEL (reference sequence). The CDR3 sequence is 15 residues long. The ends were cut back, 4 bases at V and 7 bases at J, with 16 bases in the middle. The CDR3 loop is CASSPSSWSNGELFF. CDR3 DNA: TGTGCCAGCAGCCCATCGAGTTGGAGTAACGGGGAGCTGTTTTTT.

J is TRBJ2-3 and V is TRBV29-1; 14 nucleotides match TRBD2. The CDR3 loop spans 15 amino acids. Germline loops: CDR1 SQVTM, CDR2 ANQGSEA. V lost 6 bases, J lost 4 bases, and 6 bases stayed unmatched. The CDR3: CSVGLAGVGADTQYF. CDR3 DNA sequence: TGCAGCGTGGGACTAGCGGGAGTGGGGGCAGATACGCAGTATTTT.

The CDR3 loop reads CASSPHPGTGVYNEQFF. The CDR3 nucleotides are TGTGCCAGCAGTCCGCACCCCGGGACAGGGGTTTACAATGAGCAGTTCTTC. The chain recombines TRBV28 with TRBJ2-1; 10 bases are shared with TRBD1. V shed 5 bases, J shed 4 bases, and the junction held 11 bases outside the gene matches. Germline lookup yields CDR1 MDHEN and CDR2 SYDVKM. The CDR3 length is 17 residues.

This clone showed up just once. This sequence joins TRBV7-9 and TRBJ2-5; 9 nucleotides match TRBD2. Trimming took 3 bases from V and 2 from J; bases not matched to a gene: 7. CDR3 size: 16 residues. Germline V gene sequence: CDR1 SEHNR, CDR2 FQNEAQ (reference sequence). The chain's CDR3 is CASSFTSGRIQETQYF. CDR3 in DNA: TGTGCCAGCAGCTTTACAAGCGGGAGGATTCAAGAGACCCAGTACTTC.

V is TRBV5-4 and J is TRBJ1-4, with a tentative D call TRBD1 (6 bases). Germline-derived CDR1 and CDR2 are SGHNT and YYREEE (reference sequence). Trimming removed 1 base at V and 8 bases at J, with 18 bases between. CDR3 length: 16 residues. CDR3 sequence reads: CASSLWGRGPSEKLFF. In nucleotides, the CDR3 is TGTGCCAGCAGCTTGTGGGGCAGGGGTCCAAGCGAAAAACTGTTTTTT.

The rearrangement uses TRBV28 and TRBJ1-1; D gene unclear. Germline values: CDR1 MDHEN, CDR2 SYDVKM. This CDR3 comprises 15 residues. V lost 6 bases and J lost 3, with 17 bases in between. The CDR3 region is CASRLALTRYTEAFF. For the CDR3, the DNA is TGTGCCAGCAGGCTAGCGCTAACTAGGTACACTGAAGCTTTCTTT.

The CDR3 loop reads CASSPQQGIYGYTF. The DNA for the CDR3 is TGTGCCAGCAGCCCTCAACAGGGGATCTATGGCTACACCTTC. V usage is TRBV7-9 and J usage is TRBJ1-2; TRBD1 matches at 7 bases. J gave up 4 bases and V 5 bases, and 7 bases lay outside the gene matches. The CDR3 is made up of 14 amino acids. Germline CDR1 and CDR2: SEHNR and FQNEAQ (reference sequence). Supplemented by reference TRBV7-9 and TRBJ1-2, the full variable domain reads DTGVSQNPRHKITKRGQNVTFRCDPISEHNRLYWYRQTLGQGPEFLTYFQNEAQLEKSRLLSDRFSAERPKGSFSTLEIQRTEQGDSAMYLCASSPQQGIYGYTFGSGTRLTVV.

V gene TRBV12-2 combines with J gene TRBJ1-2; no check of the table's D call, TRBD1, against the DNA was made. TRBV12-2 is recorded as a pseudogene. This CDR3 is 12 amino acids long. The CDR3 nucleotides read TGTGCAAGTCGCTTTGACAGCTATGGCTACACCTTC. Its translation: CASRFDSYGYTF.

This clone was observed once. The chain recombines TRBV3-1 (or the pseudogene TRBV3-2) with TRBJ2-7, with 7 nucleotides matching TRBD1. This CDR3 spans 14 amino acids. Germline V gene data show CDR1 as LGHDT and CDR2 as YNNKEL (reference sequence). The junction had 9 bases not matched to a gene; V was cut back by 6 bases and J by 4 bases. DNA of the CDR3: TGTGCCAGCAGTCTAAACAGGGGTGGGTACGAGCAGTACTTC. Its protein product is CASSLNRGGYEQYF.

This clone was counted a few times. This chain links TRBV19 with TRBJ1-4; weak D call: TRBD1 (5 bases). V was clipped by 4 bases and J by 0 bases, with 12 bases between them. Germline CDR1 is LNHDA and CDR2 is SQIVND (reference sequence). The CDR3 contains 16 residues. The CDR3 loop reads CASSTGREATNEKLFF. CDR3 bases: TGTGCCAGTAGTACAGGGAGGGAAGCAACTAATGAAAAACTGTTTTTT.

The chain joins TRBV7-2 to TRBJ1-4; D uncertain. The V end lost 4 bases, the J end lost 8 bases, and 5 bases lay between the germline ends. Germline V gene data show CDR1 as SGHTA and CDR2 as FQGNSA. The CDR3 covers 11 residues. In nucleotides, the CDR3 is TGTGCCAGCAGCTCACACGAAAAACTGTTTTTT. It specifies CASSSHEKLFF. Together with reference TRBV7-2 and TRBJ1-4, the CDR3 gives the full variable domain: GAGVSQSPSNKVTEKGKDVELRCDPISGHTALYWYRQSLGQGLEFLIYFQGNSAPDKSGLPSDRFSAERTGGSVSTLTIQRTQQEDSAVYLCASSSHEKLFFGSGTQLSVL.

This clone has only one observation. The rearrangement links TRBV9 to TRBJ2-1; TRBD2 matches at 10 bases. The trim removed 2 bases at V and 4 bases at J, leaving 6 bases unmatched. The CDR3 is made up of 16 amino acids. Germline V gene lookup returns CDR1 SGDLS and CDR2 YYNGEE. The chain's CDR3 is CASSVVRTSGYNEQFF. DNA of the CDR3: TGTGCCAGCAGCGTGGTTCGGACTAGCGGATACAATGAGCAGTTCTTC.

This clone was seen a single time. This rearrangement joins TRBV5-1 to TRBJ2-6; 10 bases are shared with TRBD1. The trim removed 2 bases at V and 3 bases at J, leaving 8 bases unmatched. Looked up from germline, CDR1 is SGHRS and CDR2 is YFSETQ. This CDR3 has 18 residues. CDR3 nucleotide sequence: TGCGCCAGCAGCTTCCCGGGACAGGGGATTATTGGGGCCAACGTCCTGACTTTC. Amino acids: CASSFPGQGIIGANVLTF.

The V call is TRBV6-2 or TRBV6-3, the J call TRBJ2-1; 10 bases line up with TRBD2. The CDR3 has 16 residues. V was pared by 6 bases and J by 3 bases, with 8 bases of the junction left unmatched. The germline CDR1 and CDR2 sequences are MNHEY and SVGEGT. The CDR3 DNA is TGTGCCAGCAGCCTTGCGATAGCGGGAGGCTACAATGAGCAGTTCTTC. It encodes CASSLAIAGGYNEQFF.

The CDR3 here is CASSSSGRALYEQYF. The CDR3 DNA reads as TGTGCCAGCAGTTCTAGCGGGAGGGCCCTCTACGAGCAGTACTTC. This rearrangement joins TRBV6-6 to TRBJ2-7, with TRBD2 matching over 12 bases. V was clipped by 4 bases and J by 3 bases; unmatched bases: 4. This CDR3 has 15 residues. Germline CDR1 reads MNHNY; CDR2 reads SVGAGI (reference sequence).

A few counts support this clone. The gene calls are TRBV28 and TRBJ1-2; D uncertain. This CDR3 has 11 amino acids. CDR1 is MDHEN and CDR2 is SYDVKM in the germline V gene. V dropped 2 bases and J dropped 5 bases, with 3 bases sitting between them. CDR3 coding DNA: TGTGCCAGCAGTTTACTATATGGCTACACCTTC. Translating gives CASSLLYGYTF.

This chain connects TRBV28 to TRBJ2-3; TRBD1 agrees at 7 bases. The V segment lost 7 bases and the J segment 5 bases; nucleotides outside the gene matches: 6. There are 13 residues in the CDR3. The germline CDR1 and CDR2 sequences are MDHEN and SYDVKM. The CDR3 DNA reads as TGTGCCAGCACTGAGGGGGCAAGAGATACGCAGTATTTT. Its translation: CASTEGARDTQYF.